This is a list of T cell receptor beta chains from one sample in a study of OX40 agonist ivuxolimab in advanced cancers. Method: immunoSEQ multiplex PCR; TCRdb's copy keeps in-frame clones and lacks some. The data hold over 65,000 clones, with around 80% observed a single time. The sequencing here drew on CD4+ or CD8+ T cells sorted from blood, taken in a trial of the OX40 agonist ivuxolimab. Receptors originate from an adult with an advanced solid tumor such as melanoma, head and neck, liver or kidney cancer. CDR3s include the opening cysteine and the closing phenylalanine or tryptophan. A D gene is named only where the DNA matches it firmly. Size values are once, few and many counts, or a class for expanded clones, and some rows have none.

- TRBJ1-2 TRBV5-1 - CASSPTPPNYGYTF TGCGCCAGCAGCCCCACACCTCCTAACTATGGCTACACCTTC
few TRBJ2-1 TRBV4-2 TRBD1 CASSNIGRQGAYNEQFF TGTGCCAGCAGCAACATCGGCCGACAGGGGGCCTACAATGAGCAGTTCTTC
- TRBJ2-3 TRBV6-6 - CASSLKADTQYF TGTGCCAGCAGTTTAAAGGCAGATACGCAGTATTTT
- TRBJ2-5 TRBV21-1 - CASSKFRDRVLVRQETQYF TGTGCCAGCAGCAAATTCCGGGACAGGGTGTTGGTCCGACAAGAGACCCAGTACTTC
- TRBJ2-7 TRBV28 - CASSFRGFSHEQYF TGTGCCAGCAGTTTCCGGGGGTTTAGTCACGAGCAGTACTTC
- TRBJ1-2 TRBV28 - CASSLQGLSYGYTF TGTGCCAGCAGTTTACAAGGACTGAGCTATGGCTACACCTTC
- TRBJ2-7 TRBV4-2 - CASSQERGLLGEQYF TGTGCCAGCAGCCAAGAGCGGGGGCTCCTGGGCGAGCAGTACTTC
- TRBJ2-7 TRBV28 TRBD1 CASSPLGTGGYEQYF TGTGCCAGCAGTCCGCTTGGGACAGGGGGCTACGAGCAGTACTTC
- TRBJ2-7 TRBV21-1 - CASSKVQLMTGEGEQYF TGTGCCAGCAGCAAAGTACAGTTGATGACAGGGGAGGGCGAGCAGTACTTC
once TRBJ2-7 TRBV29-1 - CSVEFPFTTMYEQYF TGCAGCGTTGAATTCCCTTTCACAACCATGTACGAGCAGTACTTC
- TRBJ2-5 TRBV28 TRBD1 CASTVDREQETQYF TGTGCCAGCACCGTGGACAGGGAACAAGAGACCCAGTACTTC
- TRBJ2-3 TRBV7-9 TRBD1 CASGTGHITDTQYF TGTGCCAGCGGGACAGGCCATATCACAGATACGCAGTATTTT
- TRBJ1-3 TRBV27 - CASSLGPGPGNTIYF TGTGCCAGCAGTTTGGGTCCGGGACCCGGAAACACCATATATTTT
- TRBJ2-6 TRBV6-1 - CASSEVGLTTGANVLTF TGTGCCAGCAGTGAGGTCGGTTTGACCACCGGCGCCAACGTCCTGACTTTC
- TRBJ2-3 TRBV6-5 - CASSYSGRADTQYF TGTGCCAGCAGTTACTCTGGACGGGCAGATACGCAGTATTTT
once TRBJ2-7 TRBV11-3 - CASSTRGSSYEQYF TGTGCCAGCAGCACCAGGGGAAGCTCCTACGAGCAGTACTTC
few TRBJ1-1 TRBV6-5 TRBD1 CASSLHRGNTEAFF TGTGCCAGCAGTTTACACAGGGGGAACACTGAAGCTTTCTTT
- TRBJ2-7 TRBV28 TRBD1 CASSFYRGISEQYF TGTGCCAGCAGTTTTTACAGGGGCATTTCCGAGCAGTACTTC
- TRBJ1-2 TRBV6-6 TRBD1 CASSYSWQGDPNGYTF TGTGCCAGCAGTTACTCTTGGCAGGGGGATCCTAATGGCTACACCTTC
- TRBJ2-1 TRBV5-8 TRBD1 CASSLEGRGPYNEQFF TGTGCCAGCAGCTTGGAGGGCAGGGGGCCCTACAATGAGCAGTTCTTC
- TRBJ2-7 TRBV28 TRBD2 CASSLVGGSSYEQYF TGTGCCAGCAGTTTGGTAGGCGGGAGCTCCTACGAGCAGTACTTC
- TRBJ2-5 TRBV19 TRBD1 CASSFLGQGGGKETQYF TGTGCCAGTAGTTTCTTAGGACAGGGGGGTGGAAAAGAGACCCAGTACTTC
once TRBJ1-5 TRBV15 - CATSRGGGRNQPQHF TGTGCCACCAGCAGAGGAGGGGGACGCAATCAGCCCCAGCATTTT
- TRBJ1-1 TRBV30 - CAWRPSGVNTEAFF TGTGCCTGGAGACCGAGTGGTGTGAACACTGAAGCTTTCTTT
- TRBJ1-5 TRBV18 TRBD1 CASSGGTGEQQPQHF TGTGCCAGCTCAGGGGGGACAGGGGAACAACAGCCCCAGCATTTT
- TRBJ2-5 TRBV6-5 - CASSYSILAETRYF TGTGCCAGCAGTTACTCGATATTAGCGGAGACCCGGTACTTC
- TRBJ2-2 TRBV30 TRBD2 CAHSGNSHGELFF TGTGCCCACAGCGGGAACAGCCACGGGGAGCTGTTTTTT
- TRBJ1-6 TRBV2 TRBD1 CARQGAKSPLHF TGTGCCAGACAGGGGGCGAAATCACCCCTCCACTTT
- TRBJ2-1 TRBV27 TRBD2 CASSSHLAGGRNEQFF TGTGCCAGCAGTTCGCATCTAGCGGGGGGGCGCAATGAGCAGTTCTTC
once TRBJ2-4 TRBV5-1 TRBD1 CASMRDSSKNIQYF TGCGCCAGTATGAGGGACAGCTCCAAAAACATTCAGTACTTC
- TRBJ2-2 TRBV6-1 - CASSDRGRANTGELFF TGTGCCAGCAGTGACCGAGGCAGGGCGAACACCGGGGAGCTGTTTTTT
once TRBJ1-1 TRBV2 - CASRFQKEGRTEAFF TGTGCCAGCAGGTTCCAAAAAGAGGGGCGGACTGAAGCTTTCTTT
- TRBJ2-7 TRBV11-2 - CASSATGTPVEGYF TGTGCCAGCAGTGCAACCGGGACCCCCGTCGAGGGGTACTTC
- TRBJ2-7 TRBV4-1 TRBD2 CASSQEEAGGAYEQYF TGCGCCAGCAGCCAAGAGGAAGCGGGAGGGGCCTACGAGCAGTACTTC
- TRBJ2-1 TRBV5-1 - CASSEGGRHNEQFF TGCGCCAGCAGTGAGGGGGGCAGACACAATGAGCAGTTCTTC
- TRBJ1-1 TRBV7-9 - CASSSQGVGNTEAFF TGTGCCAGCAGCTCGCAGGGTGTAGGGAACACTGAAGCTTTCTTT
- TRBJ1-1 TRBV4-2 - CASSHVRTGFEAFF TGTGCCAGCAGCCATGTCAGGACCGGATTTGAAGCTTTCTTT
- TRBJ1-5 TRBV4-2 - CASSQEHSNQPQHF TGTGCCAGCAGCCAAGAGCACAGCAATCAGCCCCAGCATTTT
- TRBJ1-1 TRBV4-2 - CASSQDRTVSEAFF TGTGCCAGCAGCCAAGATCGAACGGTCTCTGAAGCTTTCTTT
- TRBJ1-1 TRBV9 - CASSVEGVNTEAFF TGTGCCAGCAGCGTAGAAGGGGTAAACACTGAAGCTTTCTTT
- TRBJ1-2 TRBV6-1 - CASSEGTGLYGYTF TGTGCCAGCAGTGAAGGAACAGGCCTCTATGGCTACACCTTC
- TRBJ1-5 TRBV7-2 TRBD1 CASSSTGYQPQHF TGTGCCAGCAGCTCGACAGGGTATCAGCCCCAGCATTTT
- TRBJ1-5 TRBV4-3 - CASSQVVGNQPQHF TGCGCCAGCAGCCAAGTTGTCGGCAATCAGCCCCAGCATTTT
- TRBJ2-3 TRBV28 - CASRVGTDTQYF TGTGCCAGCAGGGTAGGGACAGATACGCAGTATTTT
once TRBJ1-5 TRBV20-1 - CSAREEQPQHF TGCAGTGCTAGAGAAGAACAGCCCCAGCATTTT
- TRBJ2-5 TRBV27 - CASSFGGETQYF TGTGCCAGCAGTTTCGGAGGGGAGACCCAGTACTTC
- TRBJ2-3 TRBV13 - CASSLEGLLTDTQYF TGTGCCAGCAGCTTAGAGGGGCTTTTAACAGATACGCAGTATTTT
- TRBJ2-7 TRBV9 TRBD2 CASSPSGGGGSDEQYF TGTGCCAGCAGCCCCTCGGGCGGGGGAGGATCGGACGAGCAGTACTTC
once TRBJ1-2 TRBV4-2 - CASTLLGGTADGYTF TGTGCCAGCACCCTTCTCGGGGGGACCGCCGATGGCTACACCTTC
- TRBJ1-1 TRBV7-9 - CASSFGDGTGTEAFF TGTGCCAGCAGTTTCGGGGACGGGACGGGTACTGAAGCTTTCTTT
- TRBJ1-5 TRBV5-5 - CASSLLQGSNQPQHF TGTGCCAGCAGCTTACTACAGGGTAGCAATCAGCCCCAGCATTTT
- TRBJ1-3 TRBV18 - CASSPDSRNTIYF TGTGCCAGCTCACCCGACAGTCGAAACACCATATATTTT
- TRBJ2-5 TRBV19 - CASSRRGAQETQYF TGTGCCAGTAGTAGACGGGGGGCCCAAGAGACCCAGTACTTC